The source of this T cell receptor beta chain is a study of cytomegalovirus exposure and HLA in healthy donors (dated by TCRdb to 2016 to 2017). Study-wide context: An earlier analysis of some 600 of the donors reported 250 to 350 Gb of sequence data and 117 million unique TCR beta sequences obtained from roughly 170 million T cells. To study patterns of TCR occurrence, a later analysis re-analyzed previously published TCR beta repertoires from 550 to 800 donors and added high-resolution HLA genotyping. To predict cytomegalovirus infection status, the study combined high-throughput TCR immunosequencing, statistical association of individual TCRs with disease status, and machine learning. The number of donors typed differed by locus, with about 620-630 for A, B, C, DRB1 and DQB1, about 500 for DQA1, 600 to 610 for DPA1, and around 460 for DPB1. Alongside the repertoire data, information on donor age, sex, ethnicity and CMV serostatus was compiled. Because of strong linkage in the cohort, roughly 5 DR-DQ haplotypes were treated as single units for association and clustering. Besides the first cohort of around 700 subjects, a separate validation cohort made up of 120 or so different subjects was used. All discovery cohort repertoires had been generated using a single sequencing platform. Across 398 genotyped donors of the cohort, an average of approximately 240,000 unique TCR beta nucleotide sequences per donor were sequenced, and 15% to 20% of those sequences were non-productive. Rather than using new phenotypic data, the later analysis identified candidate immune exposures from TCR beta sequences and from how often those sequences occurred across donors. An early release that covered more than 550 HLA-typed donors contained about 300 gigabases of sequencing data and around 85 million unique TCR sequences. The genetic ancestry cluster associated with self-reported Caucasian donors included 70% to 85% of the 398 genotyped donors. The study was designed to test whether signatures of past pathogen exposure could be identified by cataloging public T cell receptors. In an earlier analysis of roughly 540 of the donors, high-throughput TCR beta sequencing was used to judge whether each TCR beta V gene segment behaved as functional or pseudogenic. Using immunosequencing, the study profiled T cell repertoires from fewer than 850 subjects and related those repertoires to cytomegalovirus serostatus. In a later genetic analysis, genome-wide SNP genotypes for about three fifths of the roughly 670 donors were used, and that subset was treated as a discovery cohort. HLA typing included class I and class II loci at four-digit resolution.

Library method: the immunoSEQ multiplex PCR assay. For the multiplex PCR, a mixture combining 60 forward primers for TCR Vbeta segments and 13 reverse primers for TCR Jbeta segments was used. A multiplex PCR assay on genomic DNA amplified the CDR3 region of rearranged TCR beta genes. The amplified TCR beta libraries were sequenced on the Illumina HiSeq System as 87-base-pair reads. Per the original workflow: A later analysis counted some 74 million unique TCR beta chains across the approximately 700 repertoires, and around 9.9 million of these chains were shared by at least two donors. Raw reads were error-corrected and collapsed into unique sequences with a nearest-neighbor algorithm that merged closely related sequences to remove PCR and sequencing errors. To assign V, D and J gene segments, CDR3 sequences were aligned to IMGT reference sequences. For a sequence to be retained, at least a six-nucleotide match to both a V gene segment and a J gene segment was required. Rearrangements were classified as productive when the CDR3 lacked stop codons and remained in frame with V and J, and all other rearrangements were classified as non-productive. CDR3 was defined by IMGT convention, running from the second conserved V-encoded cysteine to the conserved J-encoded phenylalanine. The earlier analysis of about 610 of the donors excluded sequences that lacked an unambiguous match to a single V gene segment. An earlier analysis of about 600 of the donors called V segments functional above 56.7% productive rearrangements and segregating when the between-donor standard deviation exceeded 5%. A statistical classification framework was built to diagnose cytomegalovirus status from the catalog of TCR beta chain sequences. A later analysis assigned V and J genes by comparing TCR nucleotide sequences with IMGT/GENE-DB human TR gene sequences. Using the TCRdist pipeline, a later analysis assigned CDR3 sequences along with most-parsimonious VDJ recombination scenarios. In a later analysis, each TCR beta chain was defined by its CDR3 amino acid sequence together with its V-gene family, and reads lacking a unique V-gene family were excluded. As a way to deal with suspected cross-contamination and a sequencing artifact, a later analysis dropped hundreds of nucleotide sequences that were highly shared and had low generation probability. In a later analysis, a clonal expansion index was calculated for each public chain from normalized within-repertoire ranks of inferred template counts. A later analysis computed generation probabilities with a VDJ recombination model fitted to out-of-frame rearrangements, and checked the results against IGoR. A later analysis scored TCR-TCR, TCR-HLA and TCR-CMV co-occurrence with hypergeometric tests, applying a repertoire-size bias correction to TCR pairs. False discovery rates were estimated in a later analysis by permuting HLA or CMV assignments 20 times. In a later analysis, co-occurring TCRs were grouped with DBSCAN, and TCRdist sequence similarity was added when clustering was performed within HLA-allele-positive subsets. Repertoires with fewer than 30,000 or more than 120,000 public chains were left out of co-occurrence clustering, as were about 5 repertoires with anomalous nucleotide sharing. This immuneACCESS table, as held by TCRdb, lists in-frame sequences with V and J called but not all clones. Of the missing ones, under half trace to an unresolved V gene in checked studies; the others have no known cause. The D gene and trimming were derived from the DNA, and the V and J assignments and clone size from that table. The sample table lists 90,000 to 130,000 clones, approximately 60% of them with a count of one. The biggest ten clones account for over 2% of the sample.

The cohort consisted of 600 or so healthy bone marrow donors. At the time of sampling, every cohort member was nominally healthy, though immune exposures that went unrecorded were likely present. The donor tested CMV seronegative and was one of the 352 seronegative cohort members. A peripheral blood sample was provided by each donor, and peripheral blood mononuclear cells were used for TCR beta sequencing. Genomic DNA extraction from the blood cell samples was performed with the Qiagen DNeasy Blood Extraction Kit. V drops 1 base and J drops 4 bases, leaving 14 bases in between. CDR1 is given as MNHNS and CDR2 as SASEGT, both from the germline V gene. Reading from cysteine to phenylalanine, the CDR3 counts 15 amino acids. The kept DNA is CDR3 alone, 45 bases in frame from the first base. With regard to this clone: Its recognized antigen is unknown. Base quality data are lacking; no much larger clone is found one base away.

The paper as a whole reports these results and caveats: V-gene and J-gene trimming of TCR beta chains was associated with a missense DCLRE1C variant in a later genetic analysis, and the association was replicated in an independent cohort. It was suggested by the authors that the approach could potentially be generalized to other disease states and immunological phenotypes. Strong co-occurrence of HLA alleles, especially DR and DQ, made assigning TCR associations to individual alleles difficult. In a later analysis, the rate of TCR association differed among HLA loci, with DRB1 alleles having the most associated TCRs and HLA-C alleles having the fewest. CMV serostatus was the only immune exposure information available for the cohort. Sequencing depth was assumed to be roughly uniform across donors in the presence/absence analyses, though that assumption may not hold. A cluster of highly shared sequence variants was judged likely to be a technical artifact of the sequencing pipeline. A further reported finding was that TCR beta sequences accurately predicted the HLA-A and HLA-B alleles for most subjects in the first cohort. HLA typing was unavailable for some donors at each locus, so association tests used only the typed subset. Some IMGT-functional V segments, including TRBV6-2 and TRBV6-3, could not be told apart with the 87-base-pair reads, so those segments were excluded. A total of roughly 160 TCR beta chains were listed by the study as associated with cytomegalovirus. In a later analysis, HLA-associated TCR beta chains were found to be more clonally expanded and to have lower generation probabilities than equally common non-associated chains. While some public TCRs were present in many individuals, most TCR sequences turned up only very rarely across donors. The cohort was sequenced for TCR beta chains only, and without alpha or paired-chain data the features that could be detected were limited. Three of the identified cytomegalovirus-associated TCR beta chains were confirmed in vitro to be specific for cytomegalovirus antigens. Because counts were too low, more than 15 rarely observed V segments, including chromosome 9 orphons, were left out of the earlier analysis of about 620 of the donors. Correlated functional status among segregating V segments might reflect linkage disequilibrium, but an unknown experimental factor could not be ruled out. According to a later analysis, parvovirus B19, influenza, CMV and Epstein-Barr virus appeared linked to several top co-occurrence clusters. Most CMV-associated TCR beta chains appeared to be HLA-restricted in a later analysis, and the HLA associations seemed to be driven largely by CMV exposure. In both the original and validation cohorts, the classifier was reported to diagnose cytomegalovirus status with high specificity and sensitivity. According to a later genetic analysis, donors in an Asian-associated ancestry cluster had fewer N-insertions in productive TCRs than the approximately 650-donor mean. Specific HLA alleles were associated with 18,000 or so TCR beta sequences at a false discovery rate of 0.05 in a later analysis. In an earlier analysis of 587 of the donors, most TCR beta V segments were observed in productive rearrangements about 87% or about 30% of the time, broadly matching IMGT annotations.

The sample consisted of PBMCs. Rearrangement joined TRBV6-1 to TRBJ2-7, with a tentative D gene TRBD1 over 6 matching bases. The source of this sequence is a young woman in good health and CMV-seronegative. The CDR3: CASSEVEGEIYEQYF. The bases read TGTGCCAGCAGTGAAGTTGAGGGGGAAATTTACGAGCAGTACTTC.